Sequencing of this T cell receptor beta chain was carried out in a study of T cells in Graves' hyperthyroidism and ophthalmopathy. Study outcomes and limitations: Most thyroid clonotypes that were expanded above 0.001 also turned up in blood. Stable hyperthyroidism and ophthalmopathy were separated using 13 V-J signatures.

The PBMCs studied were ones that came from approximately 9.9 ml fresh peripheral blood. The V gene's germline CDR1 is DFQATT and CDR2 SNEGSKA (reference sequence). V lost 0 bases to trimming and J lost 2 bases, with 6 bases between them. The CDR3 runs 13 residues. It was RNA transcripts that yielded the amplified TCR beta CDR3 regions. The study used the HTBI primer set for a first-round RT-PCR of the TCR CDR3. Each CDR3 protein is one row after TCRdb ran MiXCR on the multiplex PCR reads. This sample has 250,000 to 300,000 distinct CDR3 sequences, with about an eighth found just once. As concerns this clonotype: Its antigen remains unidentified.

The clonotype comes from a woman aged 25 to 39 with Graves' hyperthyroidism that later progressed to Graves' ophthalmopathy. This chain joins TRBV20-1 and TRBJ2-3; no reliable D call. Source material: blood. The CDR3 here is CSARESPTDTQYF. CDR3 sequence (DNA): TGCAGTGCTAGAGAATCTCCCACAGATACGCAGTATTTT.